Below, 32 T cell receptor beta chains from the same sample are listed, as sequenced in a study of T cells after yellow fever vaccination. TCRdb reanalysed the 5' RACE reads using MiXCR and keeps one entry per CDR3 protein. The table shows just under 600,000 distinct CDR3 sequences, with approximately 15% occurring only once. The sample in question was PBMCs, obtained on the day of the yellow fever booster vaccination. The receptors were gathered from a man aged 30 to 45 who received the YFV17D yellow fever vaccine.

The chain uses TRBV7-8 and TRBJ2-5; D might be TRBD1 or TRBD2, each matching 5 bases. There are 14 residues in the CDR3. V lost 3 bases, J lost 5 bases, and 13 bases lay in between. Germline V gives CDR1 SGHVS, CDR2 FQNEAQ. CDR3 sequence reads: CASSFLGTGETQYF. The CDR3 DNA reads as TGTGCCAGCAGCTTTCTGGGGACGGGGGAGACCCAGTACTTC.

The V gene is TRBV7-2, the J gene TRBJ2-2; no clear D gene. The germline V gene encodes CDR1 SGHTA and CDR2 FQGNSA. The CDR3 has 15 residues. V was pared by 1 base and J by 4 bases, with 10 bases between. The DNA of the CDR3 is TGTGCCAGCAGCTTAGGCCCAACAATCACCGGGGAGCTGTTTTTT. This codes for CASSLGPTITGELFF.

This clonotype was recorded a few times. The gene calls are TRBV20-1 and TRBJ2-1; TRBD2 might be the D (5 bases). CDR3 length: 16 amino acids. V gave up 5 bases and J gave up 0 bases, with 17 bases separating them. The V gene's germline CDR1 is DFQATT and CDR2 SNEGSKA (reference sequence). The CDR3: CSARRFNLSSYNEQFF. The CDR3 bases are TGCAGTGCTCGGAGGTTCAACCTGAGCTCCTACAATGAGCAGTTCTTC.

The chain recombines TRBV2 with TRBJ1-2; D is uncertain. From germline, CDR1 is SNHLY and CDR2 FYNNEI. V was clipped by 7 bases and J by 4 bases, with 13 bases between them. The CDR3 runs to 13 residues. Here the CDR3 reads CASMYRLTYGYTF. The CDR3 DNA sequence: TGTGCCAGCATGTACCGGTTGACCTATGGCTACACCTTC.

This clonotype was recorded a few times. V and J are TRBV10-3 and TRBJ2-3; 10 nucleotides match TRBD1. Germline V gene data show CDR1 as ENHRY and CDR2 as SYGVKD. CDR3 size: 15 residues. V was clipped by 7 bases and J by 3 bases; unmatched bases: 7. Written as DNA, the CDR3 is TGTGCCATCAACCCCGGACAGGGGGGGACAGATACGCAGTATTTT. Translated: CAINPGQGGTDTQYF.

This clonotype was recorded many times. The chain recombines TRBV7-9 with TRBJ2-5, with TRBD2 matching 8 bases. This CDR3 comprises 14 residues. Germline V lookup: CDR1 SEHNR, CDR2 FQNEAQ (reference sequence). Unmatched junction bases numbered 7, after V lost 5 bases and J lost 5 bases. CDR3 nucleotide sequence: TGTGCCAGCAGCCCTCGGGGGGGTTCGGAGACCCAGTACTTC. Protein sequence: CASSPRGGSETQYF.

This clonotype showed up just a few times. The chain couples TRBV5-1 to TRBJ1-2, with D hard to call. Germline V gene data show CDR1 as SGHRS and CDR2 as YFSETQ. The ends were cut back, 2 bases at V and 2 bases at J, with 13 bases in the middle. The CDR3 has 15 residues. The CDR3 region has the DNA TGCGCCAGCAGCTTTGTGTCAAATCGAAACTATGGCTACACCTTC. This codes for CASSFVSNRNYGYTF.

The table lists this clonotype with a few counts. The genes are TRBV7-2 and TRBJ1-5; possibly TRBD1 for D (6 bases). V was clipped by 3 bases and J by 2 bases, with 17 bases between them. Germline CDR1 reads SGHTA; CDR2 reads FQGNSA. The CDR3 has 17 residues. CDR3 sequence: CASSFPTTTGGNQPQHF. CDR3 DNA sequence: TGTGCCAGCAGCTTCCCTACTACGACAGGAGGCAATCAGCCCCAGCATTTT.

This chain links TRBV7-2 with TRBJ2-1, with 12 bases aligning to TRBD2. Losses at the gene ends were 5 bases for V and 2 bases for J; bases not matched to a gene: 10. Germline CDR1 and CDR2: SGHTA and FQGNSA. The CDR3 length is 18 residues. DNA for the CDR3: TGTGCCAGCAGCGACGGAACTAGCGGGAGGCCCGCCTACAATGAGCAGTTCTTC. It codes for CASSDGTSGRPAYNEQFF. The full variable domain, in which reference TRBV7-2 and TRBJ2-1 provide the parts outside the CDR3, is GAGVSQSPSNKVTEKGKDVELRCDPISGHTALYWYRQSLGQGLEFLIYFQGNSAPDKSGLPSDRFSAERTGGSVSTLTIQRTQQEDSAVYLCASSDGTSGRPAYNEQFFGPGTRLTVL.

The chain joins TRBV27 to TRBJ2-7; 8 bases fit TRBD1. This CDR3 spans 14 amino acids. Germline V lookup: CDR1 MNHEY, CDR2 SMNVEV (reference sequence). After removal of 3 bases from V and 4 bases from J, the junction contained 5 bases not matched to a gene. The CDR3 loop reads CASSLDRVGYEQYF. The CDR3 region has the DNA TGTGCCAGCAGTTTGGACAGGGTGGGGTACGAGCAGTACTTC.

This clonotype was counted a few times. The chain carries TRBV5-5 and TRBJ1-2; possible D gene TRBD1, 6 bases. The CDR3 loop spans 14 amino acids. Trimming took off 4 bases at V and 5 bases at J, with 15 bases between the two ends. The germline CDR1 and CDR2 sequences are SGHKS and YYEKEE (reference sequence). The CDR3 region is CASSAQGTDYGYTF. Written as DNA, the CDR3 is TGTGCCAGCAGCGCCCAGGGGACGGATTATGGCTACACCTTC.

At least ten counts were recorded for this clonotype. CDR3 coding DNA: TGTGCCAGCAGTTTCTCACACTACGAGCAGTACTTC. Amino acids: CASSFSHYEQYF. V is TRBV28 and J is TRBJ2-7; D gene uncertain. The CDR3 has 12 amino acids. The germline CDR1 and CDR2 sequences are MDHEN and SYDVKM. The V and J ends lost 3 bases and 3 bases respectively, with 6 bases between them.

This clonotype appeared a few times. The V gene is TRBV12-3 or TRBV12-4, the J gene TRBJ1-5; D not resolved. The V and J ends lost 7 bases and 9 bases respectively, with 7 bases between them. CDR3 length: 10 amino acids. The CDR3 bases are TGTGCCAGCACTCCTGGGCCCCAGCATTTT. Residues: CASTPGPQHF.

V is TRBV7-8 and J is TRBJ2-1, with D possibly TRBD1 on 6 matching bases. CDR3 length: 13 amino acids. CDR1 SGHVS and CDR2 FQNEAQ come from the germline V gene. With 5 bases removed from V and 13 bases from J, the gap between germline ends came to 18 bases. CDR3 amino acids: CASSLTGPVSQFF. The CDR3 DNA is TGTGCCAGCAGCCTGACAGGCCCCGTTTCTCAGTTCTTC.

This clonotype was observed a few times. V is TRBV5-4 and J is TRBJ2-1, with D tentatively TRBD1 (6 bases). Trimming shortened V by 10 bases and J by 5 bases, and 16 bases separated the two germline ends. In germline, CDR1 is SGHNT, CDR2 YYREEE (reference sequence). This CDR3 has 13 residues. CDR3 sequence (DNA): TGTGCCGCGGCCTCAGGGGCCAACAATGAGCAGTTCTTC. Protein: CAAASGANNEQFF.

The genes are TRBV7-9 and TRBJ2-1, with 7 positions matching TRBD2. Germline V gene sequence: CDR1 SEHNR, CDR2 FQNEAQ (reference sequence). J was trimmed by 6 bases and V by 5 bases; bases with no gene match: 16. This CDR3 contains 17 residues. The CDR3 bases are TGTGCCAGCAGCCCCTTAACTAGCGACTCCTTCGGCAATGAGCAGTTCTTC. Encoded protein: CASSPLTSDSFGNEQFF.

The chain has TRBV4-3 and TRBJ2-5; D not resolved. CDR3 size: 13 residues. Germline V lookup: CDR1 LGHNA, CDR2 YSLEER. Between the trimmed V and J ends, which lost 1 base and 5 bases, there was a span of 8 bases. The CDR3 nucleotides read TGCGCCAGCAGCCAAGCGAAAGGGGAGACCCAGTACTTC. Protein product: CASSQAKGETQYF.

The gene calls are TRBV5-6 and TRBJ2-5; D is unclear. Germline-derived CDR1 and CDR2 are SGHDT and YYEEEE. The V gene lost 0 bases and the J gene lost 4 bases, with 13 bases spanning the gap. The CDR3 totals 15 residues. CDR3 in amino acids: CASSLAGVVGETQYF. CDR3 in DNA: TGTGCCAGCAGCTTGGCTGGAGTGGTCGGAGAGACCCAGTACTTC.

The rearrangement uses TRBV10-3 and TRBJ2-2; D might be TRBD2 (6 bases). Trimming removed 9 bases at V and 4 bases at J, with 12 bases between. Per the germline V gene, CDR1 is ENHRY and CDR2 is SYGVKD. The CDR3 runs 13 residues. CDR3 in DNA: TGTGCCATTGGGGGGTCCTTCACCGGGGAGCTGTTTTTT. This translates into CAIGGSFTGELFF.

This clonotype was counted a few times. The chain joins TRBV20-1 to TRBJ1-2; D perhaps matches TRBD1 (5 bases). Germline CDR1 DFQATT, CDR2 SNEGSKA (reference sequence). The V end lost 5 bases, the J end lost 2 bases, and 6 bases lay between the germline ends. The CDR3 length is 11 residues. CDR3 coding DNA: TGCAGTGCTGCAGGGAACTATGGCTACACCTTC. Translated: CSAAGNYGYTF.

This clonotype came up many times. This sequence joins TRBV5-1 and TRBJ2-7; 10 nucleotides match TRBD1. V lost 5 bases, J lost 6 bases, and 11 bases stayed unmatched. The CDR3 spans 15 residues. The V gene's germline CDR1 is SGHRS and CDR2 YFSETQ. In nucleotides, the CDR3 is TGCGCCAGCAGGTTACGGGACAGGGGATTTTCCGAGCAGTACTTC. Translating it yields CASRLRDRGFSEQYF.

This clonotype was recorded a few times. In nucleotides, the CDR3 is TGTGCCAGCTCACCACTGGGAGAAGATACGCAGTATTTT. Its translation is CASSPLGEDTQYF. This chain links TRBV18 with TRBJ2-3; tentative D call: TRBD2 (5 bases). The length of the CDR3 is 13 residues. The germline CDR1 and CDR2 sequences are KGHSH and LQKENI. V was shortened by 1 base and J by 5 bases, with 7 bases between the two germline ends. Full variable domain (outside the CDR3, taken from reference TRBV18 and TRBJ2-3): NAGVMQNPRHLVRRRGQEARLRCSPMKGHSHVYWYRQLPEEGLKFMVYLQKENIIDESGMPKERFSAEFPKEGPSILRIQQVVRGDSAAYFCASSPLGEDTQYFGPGTRLTVL.

This clonotype was seen more than once but under ten times. The rearrangement uses TRBV20-1 and TRBJ1-5; D ambiguous. Looked up from germline, CDR1 is DFQATT and CDR2 is SNEGSKA (reference sequence). Trimming shortened V by 4 bases and J by 6 bases, and 19 bases separated the two germline ends. The CDR3 is 15 residues long. The DNA of the CDR3 is TGCAGTGCTAAAACCCCGGGGTCAGGCAGTCAGCCCCAGCATTTT. It is translated as CSAKTPGSGSQPQHF.

The V and J genes are TRBV6-5 and TRBJ1-6, with D uncertain. This CDR3 contains 16 residues. Germline V gene lookup returns CDR1 MNHEY and CDR2 SVGAGI. The V gene lost 0 bases and the J gene lost 3 bases, with 9 bases spanning the gap. DNA of the CDR3: TGTGCCAGCAGTTACTCACAGACCGTCTATAATTCACCCCTCCACTTT. Translation: CASSYSQTVYNSPLHF.

This clonotype came up a few times. This chain uses TRBV6-2 or TRBV6-3 with TRBJ2-5; unclear D gene. Per germline, CDR1 MNHEY and CDR2 SVGEGT. V was shortened by 7 bases and J by 5 bases, with 8 bases between the two germline ends. This CDR3 comprises 11 residues. CDR3 amino acids: CASTTEETQYF. The CDR3 region has the DNA TGTGCCAGCACCACAGAGGAGACCCAGTACTTC.

The chain has TRBV28 and TRBJ1-1; the D gene is possibly TRBD1 (6 bases). Germline assignment: CDR1 MDHEN and CDR2 SYDVKM. V was cut by 5 bases and J by 3 bases, with 22 bases left in between. This CDR3 region has 17 residues. CDR3 sequence (DNA): TGTGCCAGCAGTCCTCCCCAAGGGGGATGGGCGGACACTGAAGCTTTCTTT. Amino acids: CASSPPQGGWADTEAFF.

This clonotype showed up just a few times. CDR3 amino acids: CASSLDSPIGYTF. CDR3 bases: TGTGCCAGTAGTCTTGACAGCCCCATCGGCTACACCTTC. J is TRBJ1-2 and V is TRBV19, with D possibly being TRBD1 (5 bases). With 5 bases removed from V and 8 bases from J, the gap between germline ends came to 15 bases. This CDR3 is 13 amino acids long. Germline values: CDR1 LNHDA, CDR2 SQIVND (reference sequence). Supplemented by reference TRBV19 and TRBJ1-2, the full variable domain reads DGGITQSPKYLFRKEGQNVTLSCEQNLNHDAMYWYRQDPGQGLRLIYYSQIVNDFQKGDIAEGYSVSREKKESFPLTVTSAQKNPTAFYLCASSLDSPIGYTFGSGTRLTVV.

This clonotype was detected a few times. The chain links TRBV30 to TRBJ2-3; no clear D gene. The CDR3 sequence is 11 residues long. From germline, CDR1 is GTSNPN and CDR2 SVGIG (reference sequence). The CDR3 DNA follows: TGTGCGATGGACCGCGCAGATACGCAGTATTTT. It encodes CAMDRADTQYF.

This clonotype was detected many times. This chain joins TRBV12-3 or TRBV12-4 and TRBJ2-1; possibly TRBD2 for D (6 bases). Deletions cut 8 bases from V and 0 bases from J, with 8 bases between. The CDR3 is 13 amino acids. The CDR3 nucleotides are TGTGCCAGCGGAGGGGTCTCCTACAATGAGCAGTTCTTC. Protein product: CASGGVSYNEQFF.

This clonotype occurred once. In DNA form, the CDR3 reads TGTGCCACCGGGCAAAGCGGGAGAACCGCCTACTACGAGCAGTACTTC. It encodes CATGQSGRTAYYEQYF. V usage is TRBV15 and J usage is TRBJ2-7; TRBD2 matches 8 bases. From germline, CDR1 is LNHNV and CDR2 YYDKDF (reference sequence). V was clipped by 8 bases and J by 3 bases; unmatched bases: 15. The CDR3 covers 16 residues.

This clonotype has just a few counts. This CDR3 is CASSIQGFSGNTIYF. CDR3 sequence (DNA): TGTGCCAGCAGTATCCAGGGATTCTCTGGAAACACCATATATTTT. The rearrangement uses TRBV6-1 and TRBJ1-3; a weak D match, TRBD1 (5 bases). Germline V gene sequence: CDR1 MNHNS, CDR2 SASEGT. The CDR3 loop spans 15 amino acids. Trimming removed 5 bases at V and 0 bases at J, with 11 bases between.

The rearrangement uses TRBV7-8 and TRBJ2-1, with a tentative D call TRBD2 (6 bases). The ends were cut back, 7 bases at V and 4 bases at J, with 20 bases in the middle. The germline gives CDR1 SGHVS, CDR2 FQNEAQ. The CDR3 spans 16 residues. This CDR3 reads CASIRRAGMAYNEQFF. The CDR3 nucleotides read TGTGCCAGCATCAGACGGGCGGGGATGGCTTACAATGAGCAGTTCTTC.